These 10 T cell receptor beta chains were all obtained from the same sample, sequenced in a study of cytomegalovirus exposure and HLA in healthy donors. Some clones are missing from TCRdb's copy, which holds only in-frame ones; the method was immunoSEQ multiplex PCR. Among about 98,000 clones listed, roughly 87% were seen once. Sequenced material: PBMCs. Every receptor here comes from a man between 18 and 35 years old in good health and CMV-seropositive.

In this sample, this clone turned up once. The chain is built from TRBV19 and TRBJ2-1, with D possibly matching TRBD1 (5 bases). Trimming shortened V by 1 base and J by 6 bases, and 13 bases separated the two germline ends. The CDR3 covers 15 residues. Looked up from germline, CDR1 is LNHDA and CDR2 is SQIVND (reference sequence). The CDR3 DNA sequence: TGTGCCAGTAGTATAGCGGGTGGGGCTCGCAATGAGCAGTTCTTC. Protein product: CASSIAGGARNEQFF.

The genes are TRBV27 and TRBJ1-1; tentative D call: TRBD1 (6 bases). The V end lost 2 bases, the J end lost 2 bases, and 15 bases lay between the germline ends. Germline V gene lookup returns CDR1 MNHEY and CDR2 SMNVEV (reference sequence). This CDR3 is built from 16 residues. The CDR3: CASSLNPGQPNTEAFF. As DNA, the CDR3 is TGTGCCAGCAGTTTAAACCCCGGACAGCCCAACACTGAAGCTTTCTTT.

V gene TRBV4-2 combines with J gene TRBJ2-3; 9 nucleotides match TRBD1. In germline, CDR1 is LGHNA, CDR2 YNFKEQ. With 0 bases clipped from V and 5 bases from J, the junction kept 9 bases outside the gene matches. This CDR3 comprises 17 residues. In DNA, the CDR3 is TGTGCCAGCAGCCAAGATTCTCGGACAGGGGATTTAGATACGCAGTATTTT. It yields the protein CASSQDSRTGDLDTQYF.

The V and J genes are TRBV4-2 and TRBJ2-1, with 10 bases that match TRBD2. CDR1 is LGHNA and CDR2 is YNFKEQ in the germline V gene. V trimming: 2 bases; J trimming: 0 bases; junction bases outside the gene matches: 7. The length of the CDR3 is 18 residues. CDR3 sequence (DNA): TGTGCCAGCAGCCAAAGGACTAGCGGCAGGAGCTCCTACAATGAGCAGTTCTTC. This gives the protein CASSQRTSGRSSYNEQFF.

This chain links TRBV21-1 with TRBJ2-7; TRBD1 was called by the table and not checked on the DNA. TRBV21-1 is designated a pseudogene. The CDR3 consists of 17 residues. The CDR3 spells CASSKGPGTGVYNEQYF. The CDR3, as DNA: TGTGCCAGCAGCAAAGGCCCCGGGACAGGGGTTTACAACGAGCAGTACTTC.

The chain has TRBV28 and TRBJ2-1; D remains ambiguous. Germline values: CDR1 MDHEN, CDR2 SYDVKM. With 2 bases removed from V and 5 bases from J, the gap between germline ends came to 4 bases. The CDR3 is made up of 12 amino acids. The CDR3 protein is CASSLRDNEQFF. As DNA, the CDR3 is TGTGCCAGCAGTTTAAGAGACAATGAGCAGTTCTTC.

This chain joins TRBV7-2 and TRBJ1-1; D may be TRBD1 (5 bases). Trimming shortened V by 8 bases and J by 4 bases, and 14 bases separated the two germline ends. Per germline, CDR1 SGHTA and CDR2 FQGNSA. This CDR3 spans 13 amino acids. The CDR3 DNA reads as TGTGCCAGCGACCGGCGGGGGACCACTGAAGCTTTCTTT. Translating gives CASDRRGTTEAFF.

V is TRBV19 and J is TRBJ1-6; TRBD1 might be the D (5 bases). The CDR3 is 15 amino acids. Deletions cut 0 bases from V and 8 bases from J, with 11 bases between. Germline V gene lookup returns CDR1 LNHDA and CDR2 SQIVND (reference sequence). CDR3 bases: TGTGCCAGTAGTATAGATGGGGCCAGGGATTCACCCCTCCACTTT. It specifies CASSIDGARDSPLHF.

This clone was found once. The rearrangement joins TRBV5-1 to TRBJ2-6; no clear D. The V and J ends lost 1 base and 0 bases respectively, with 14 bases between them. The CDR3 sequence is 18 residues long. Germline V gives CDR1 SGHRS, CDR2 YFSETQ. Written as DNA, the CDR3 is TGCGCCAGCAGCTTGACATCAACCCTTCTCTCTGGGGCCAACGTCCTGACTTTC. Its translation is CASSLTSTLLSGANVLTF.

As regards this clone: Other DNA sequences within the sample encode an identical CDR3. The V gene is TRBV6-6, the J gene TRBJ2-7, with 10 bases that match TRBD1. Germline V gene sequence: CDR1 MNHNY, CDR2 SVGAGI (reference sequence). The CDR3 runs 13 residues. The trim removed 6 bases at V and 3 bases at J, leaving 2 bases unmatched. CDR3 sequence (DNA): TGTGCCAGCAGCCGGGACAGGGGCTACGAGCAGTACTTC. Translated, it gives CASSRDRGYEQYF.